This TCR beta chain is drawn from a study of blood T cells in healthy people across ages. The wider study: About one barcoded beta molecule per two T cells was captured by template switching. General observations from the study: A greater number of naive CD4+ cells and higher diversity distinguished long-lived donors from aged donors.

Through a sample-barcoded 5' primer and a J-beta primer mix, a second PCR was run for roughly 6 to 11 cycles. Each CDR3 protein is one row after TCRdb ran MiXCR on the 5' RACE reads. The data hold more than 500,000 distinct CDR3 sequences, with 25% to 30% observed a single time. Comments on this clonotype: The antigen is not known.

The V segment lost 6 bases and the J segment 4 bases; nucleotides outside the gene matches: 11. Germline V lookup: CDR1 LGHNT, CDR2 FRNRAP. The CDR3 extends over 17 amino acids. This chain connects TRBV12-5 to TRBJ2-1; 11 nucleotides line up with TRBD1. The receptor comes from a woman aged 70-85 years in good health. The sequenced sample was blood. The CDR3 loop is CASGLFYGTGGYNEQFF. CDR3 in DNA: TGTGCTAGTGGACTTTTTTACGGGACAGGGGGATACAATGAGCAGTTCTTC.